This T cell receptor beta chain is from a study of somatic mutations in cytotoxic T cells in rheumatoid arthritis. Study-wide context: A subset of V beta antibody-stained T-cell populations was isolated by flow sorting, reaching nearly 100% purity, and this subset included V beta1+ cells that went on to TCRB sequencing.

Concerning this clone: Its specificity is not known.

Germline V gene lookup returns CDR1 LGHNA and CDR2 YNFKEQ. Trimming left V 3 bases short and J 7 bases short, with 12 bases between. The CDR3 runs to 14 residues. Magnetic beads with positive selection isolated CD4+ and CD8+ fractions, whose purity was verified by flow cytometry. Per the original data handling: Published virus-specific TCRB sequences found rare matches among patient CD8+ clones larger than 1%. Here immunoSEQ multiplex PCR was the method, and the copy in TCRdb shows in-frame clones only, minus some. From that table come the V and J calls and clone size; the DNA was used to work out D and trimming. The sample has about 3,400 clones, over 80% seen once. The study's findings and limits: For CD8+ T-cell clonality, rheumatoid arthritis patients and age-matched healthy controls did not differ significantly.

The TCR comes from a man aged 45 to 65 with rheumatoid arthritis. Sequenced: CD8+ T cells sorted from blood. J is TRBJ2-2 and V is TRBV4-2; tentatively, D is TRBD2 (6 bases). This chain's CDR3 is CASSQGEEGGELFF. The CDR3 DNA reads TGTGCCAGCAGCCAGGGTGAGGAGGGCGGGGAGCTGTTTTTT.